The TCR beta chain described here comes from a study of cytomegalovirus exposure and HLA in healthy donors. Findings of the study overall: The study flagged approximately 180 TCR beta chains as cytomegalovirus-associated. Data from an earlier analysis indicated that most TCR beta V segments were productive either about 87% or about 30% of the time.

A note on this clone: The target antigen is unknown.

PCR involved 60 Vbeta and 13 Jbeta primers. Libraries were prepared by immunoSEQ multiplex PCR; TCRdb keeps only in-frame clonotypes and omits some of them. The table includes about 120,000 clones, around 74% detected once. Donors likely had unrecorded immune exposures despite being nominally healthy when sampled. Per germline, CDR1 LGHNT and CDR2 FRNRAP. Trimming took 0 bases from V and 5 from J, leaving 17 bases between them. This CDR3 is built from 17 residues. The genes are TRBV12-5 and TRBJ1-5; D ambiguous. Sequencing was carried out using PBMCs. The receptor was derived from a man aged 60-69 years in good health and CMV-seropositive. The CDR3 DNA reads TGTGCTAGTGGTTTGGTAACGGGTAGCGACCCGGATCAGCCCCAGCATTTT. This gives the protein CASGLVTGSDPDQPQHF.